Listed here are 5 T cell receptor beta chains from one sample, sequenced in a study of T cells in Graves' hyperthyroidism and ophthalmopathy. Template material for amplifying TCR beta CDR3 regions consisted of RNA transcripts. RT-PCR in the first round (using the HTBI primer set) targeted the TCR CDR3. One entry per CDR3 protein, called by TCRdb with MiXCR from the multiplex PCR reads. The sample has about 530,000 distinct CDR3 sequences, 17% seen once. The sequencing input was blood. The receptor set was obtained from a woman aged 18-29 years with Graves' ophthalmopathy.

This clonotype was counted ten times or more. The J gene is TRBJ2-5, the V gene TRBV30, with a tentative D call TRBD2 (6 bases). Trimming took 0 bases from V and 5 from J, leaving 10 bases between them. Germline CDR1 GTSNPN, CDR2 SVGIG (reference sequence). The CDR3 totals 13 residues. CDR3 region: CAWSVTRAETQYF. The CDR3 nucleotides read TGTGCCTGGAGTGTGACTAGGGCGGAGACCCAGTACTTC. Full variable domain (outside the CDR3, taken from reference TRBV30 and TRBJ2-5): SQTIHQWPATLVQPVGSPLSLECTVEGTSNPNLYWYRQAAGRGLQLLFYSVGIGQISSEVPQNLSASRPQDRQFILSSKKLLLSDSGFYLCAWSVTRAETQYFGPGTRLLVL.

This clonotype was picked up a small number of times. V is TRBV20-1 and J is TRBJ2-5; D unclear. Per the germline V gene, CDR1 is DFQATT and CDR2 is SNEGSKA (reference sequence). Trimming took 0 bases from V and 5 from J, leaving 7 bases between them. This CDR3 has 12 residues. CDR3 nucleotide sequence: TGCAGTGCTAGAGAGTGGGCGGAGACCCAGTACTTC. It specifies CSAREWAETQYF.

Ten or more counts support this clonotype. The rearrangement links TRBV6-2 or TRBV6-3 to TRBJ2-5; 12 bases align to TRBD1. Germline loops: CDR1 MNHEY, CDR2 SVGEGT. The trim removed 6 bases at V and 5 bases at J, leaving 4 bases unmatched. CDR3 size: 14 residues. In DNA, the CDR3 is TGTGCCAGCAGGACCGGGACAGGGGGCGAGACCCAGTACTTC. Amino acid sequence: CASRTGTGGETQYF.

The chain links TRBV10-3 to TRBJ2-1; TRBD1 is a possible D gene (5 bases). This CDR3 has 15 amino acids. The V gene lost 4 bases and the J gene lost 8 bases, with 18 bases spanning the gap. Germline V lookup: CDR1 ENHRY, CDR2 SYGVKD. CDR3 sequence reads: CAISVTRTLYDEQFF. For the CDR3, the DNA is TGTGCCATCAGTGTAACCAGGACACTTTACGATGAGCAGTTCTTC.

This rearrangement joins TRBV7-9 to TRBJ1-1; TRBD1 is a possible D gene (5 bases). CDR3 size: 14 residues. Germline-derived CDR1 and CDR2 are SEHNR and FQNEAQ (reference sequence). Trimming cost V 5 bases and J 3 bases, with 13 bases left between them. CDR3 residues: CASSPGDSYTEAFF. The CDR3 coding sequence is TGTGCCAGCAGCCCCGGTGACAGCTACACTGAAGCTTTCTTT.